Following are 30 T cell receptor beta chains from one sample sequenced in a study of blood T cell repertoires in COVID-19. Libraries were prepared by immunoSEQ multiplex PCR; TCRdb keeps only in-frame clonotypes and omits some of them. The sample consists of roughly 570,000 clones, roughly 89% of them appearing once. The material sequenced was peripheral blood. These TCRs come from a woman between 45 and 60 years old with COVID-19, enrolled during active disease.

The chain recombines TRBV18 with TRBJ1-2; 8 bases are a match to TRBD1. The trim removed 1 base at V and 8 bases at J, leaving 12 bases unmatched. Per germline, CDR1 KGHSH and CDR2 LQKENI. CDR3 size: 16 residues. The CDR3 is CASSPRTGTGPVGYTF. CDR3 coding DNA: TGTGCCAGCTCACCACGAACCGGGACAGGCCCTGTCGGCTACACCTTC.

The chain employs TRBV6-5 and TRBJ2-7; 9 positions agree with TRBD1. Germline V lookup: CDR1 MNHEY, CDR2 SVGAGI. This CDR3 spans 13 amino acids. After removal of 9 bases from V and 4 bases from J, the junction contained 7 bases not matched to a gene. This CDR3 reads CASGRDREYEQYF. The CDR3 nucleotides are TGTGCCAGTGGCCGGGACAGGGAGTACGAGCAGTACTTC.

This clone was recorded once. The V and J genes are TRBV6-1 and TRBJ2-6; 7 positions match TRBD1. The CDR3 totals 16 residues. CDR1 MNHNS and CDR2 SASEGT come from the germline V gene. V lost 0 bases, J lost 4 bases, and 3 bases stayed unmatched. CDR3 sequence: CASSEARGPGANVLTF. CDR3 in DNA: TGTGCCAGCAGTGAAGCAAGGGGGCCAGGGGCCAACGTCCTGACTTTC.

With regard to this clone: The sample carries other DNA sequences with the same CDR3. The chain employs TRBV3-1 (or the pseudogene TRBV3-2) and TRBJ1-5; perhaps TRBD1 as D (5 bases). The V end was cut by 5 bases, the J end by 7 bases, with 9 bases between. Germline V CDR1 and CDR2: LGHDT, YNNKEL (reference sequence). The length of the CDR3 is 12 residues. CDR3 region: CASSFQGQPQHF. DNA of the CDR3: TGTGCCAGCAGCTTTCAGGGCCAGCCCCAGCATTTT.

The chain has TRBV3-1 (or the pseudogene TRBV3-2) and TRBJ2-1; D might be TRBD2 (6 bases). This CDR3 has 15 residues. Germline V gene data show CDR1 as LGHDT and CDR2 as YNNKEL (reference sequence). V lost 4 bases to trimming and J lost 2 bases, with 12 bases between them. The CDR3 bases are TGTGCCAGCAGCCTAAGTAGCGGCACCTACAATGAGCAGTTCTTC. This encodes CASSLSSGTYNEQFF.

The CDR3 region is CASSPGLAPETQYF. DNA of the CDR3: TGTGCCAGCAGCCCGGGACTAGCTCCAGAGACCCAGTACTTC. The chain employs TRBV11-2 and TRBJ2-5; 9 bases match TRBD2. Germline CDR1 reads SGHAT; CDR2 reads FQNNGV. The CDR3 is 14 residues long. V lost 5 bases, J lost 4 bases, and 5 bases stayed unmatched.

This CDR3 reads CASSDSASTDTQYF. The CDR3 nucleotides read TGTGCCAGTTCCGACAGCGCTAGCACAGATACGCAGTATTTT. The chain employs TRBV19 and TRBJ2-3; maybe TRBD1 (5 bases). Trimming took 8 bases from V and 0 from J, leaving 12 bases between them. This CDR3 comprises 14 residues. CDR1 is LNHDA and CDR2 is SQIVND in the germline V gene (reference sequence).

V is TRBV4-1 and J is TRBJ2-6; the match to TRBD1 covers 11 bases. This CDR3 is 18 amino acids long. After removal of 4 bases from V and 2 bases from J, the junction contained 7 bases not matched to a gene. CDR1 is MGHRA and CDR2 is YSYEKL in the germline V gene. CDR3 nucleotides: TGCGCCAGCAGCCGGGATGGACAGGGGGCTGCTGGGGCCAACGTCCTGACTTTC. It specifies CASSRDGQGAAGANVLTF.

Only one count was recorded for this clone. The V gene is TRBV11-2, the J gene TRBJ2-7, with D possibly matching TRBD2 (6 bases). The V gene's germline CDR1 is SGHAT and CDR2 FQNNGV. CDR3 length equals 11 residues. Between the trimmed V and J ends, which lost 8 bases and 2 bases, there was a span of 7 bases. CDR3 nucleotides: TGTGCCAGCGGGGGGACCTACGAGCAGTACTTC. This translates into CASGGTYEQYF.

The V call is TRBV6-4, the J call TRBJ1-1; 7 nucleotides align to TRBD1. Losses at the gene ends were 6 bases for V and 4 bases for J; bases not matched to a gene: 8. The CDR3 length is 14 residues. Germline assignment: CDR1 MRHNA and CDR2 SNTAGT. DNA of the CDR3: TGTGCCAGCAGGTTGGGTCAGGGGGGCACTGAAGCTTTCTTT. Translated, it gives CASRLGQGGTEAFF.

The chain has TRBV19 and TRBJ1-5; 7 positions match TRBD1. J was trimmed by 6 bases and V by 4 bases; bases with no gene match: 15. Germline CDR1 and CDR2: LNHDA and SQIVND (reference sequence). The CDR3 is made up of 17 amino acids. The CDR3 sequence: CASSTKLLTGFGQPQHF. CDR3 nucleotides: TGTGCCAGTAGTACCAAATTACTGACAGGGTTTGGTCAGCCCCAGCATTTT.

V is TRBV28 and J is TRBJ1-1; tentatively, D is TRBD1 (5 bases). V shed 3 bases and J shed 4 bases, with 9 bases lying between them. The CDR3 runs to 13 residues. CDR1 is MDHEN, CDR2 SYDVKM, per germline. The DNA for the CDR3 is TGTGCCAGCAGTTTGGGGCGCAGCACTGAAGCTTTCTTT. Amino acids: CASSLGRSTEAFF. Using reference TRBV28 and TRBJ1-1 for the parts outside the CDR3, the full variable domain is DVKVTQSSRYLVKRTGEKVFLECVQDMDHENMFWYRQDPGLGLRLIYFSYDVKMKEKGDIPEGYSVSREKKERFSLILESASTNQTSMYLCASSLGRSTEAFFGQGTRLTVV.

J is TRBJ2-2 and V is TRBV28; maybe TRBD2 (6 bases). CDR1 and CDR2 from the germline V gene are MDHEN and SYDVKM. Trimming took 8 bases from V and 0 from J, leaving 16 bases between them. The CDR3 extends over 16 amino acids. The CDR3 region has the DNA TGTGCCAGCGCGGGGCTTATGGCAGCGAACACCGGGGAGCTGTTTTTT. Translated, it gives CASAGLMAANTGELFF.

The chain uses TRBV2 and TRBJ1-2; D unclear. The CDR3 loop spans 14 amino acids. Germline CDR1 reads SNHLY; CDR2 reads FYNNEI. The V end was cut by 3 bases, the J end by 4 bases, with 12 bases between. CDR3 DNA: TGTGCCAGCAGTGATAGTGGTTCCCTCTATGGCTACACCTTC. Its translation is CASSDSGSLYGYTF.

The chain joins TRBV5-1 to TRBJ2-1, with D perhaps TRBD2 (7 bases). CDR3 length equals 15 residues. Germline lookup yields CDR1 SGHRS and CDR2 YFSETQ. V was clipped by 2 bases and J by 0 bases, with 9 bases between them. The DNA for the CDR3 is TGCGCCAGCAGCTTAGGGGGGGACTCCTACAATGAGCAGTTCTTC. Translating it yields CASSLGGDSYNEQFF.

This chain uses TRBV30 with TRBJ2-7; 8 bases map to TRBD1. CDR1 is GTSNPN and CDR2 is SVGIG in the germline V gene (reference sequence). CDR3 length: 13 amino acids. After removal of 1 base from V and 7 bases from J, the junction contained 6 bases not matched to a gene. Written as DNA, the CDR3 is TGTGCCTGGAGTGGTCAGGGGGCACGAGAGCAGTACTTC. It is translated as CAWSGQGAREQYF. Full variable domain (rest looked up from reference TRBV30 and TRBJ2-7): SQTIHQWPATLVQPVGSPLSLECTVEGTSNPNLYWYRQAAGRGLQLLFYSVGIGQISSEVPQNLSASRPQDRQFILSSKKLLLSDSGFYLCAWSGQGAREQYFGPGTRLTVT.

This chain uses TRBV10-3 with TRBJ2-7; 7 bases match TRBD1. V was clipped by 10 bases and J by 4 bases; unmatched bases: 10. The CDR3 has 13 amino acids. The germline V gene encodes CDR1 ENHRY and CDR2 SYGVKD. The CDR3 coding sequence is TGTGCCACCGGACAGGCCTGGACTTACGAGCAGTACTTC. Its translation: CATGQAWTYEQYF.

This clone was observed a handful of times. V and J are TRBV6-1 and TRBJ1-5; D perhaps matches TRBD1 (5 bases). The V gene's germline CDR1 is MNHNS and CDR2 SASEGT. The CDR3 spans 16 residues. V lost 0 bases to trimming and J lost 7 bases, with 16 bases between them. The CDR3, as DNA: TGTGCCAGCAGTGAAGCGTTCTCAGGGTTCGGGCAGCCCCAGCATTTT. Its translation is CASSEAFSGFGQPQHF.

In this sample, this clone turned up once. The CDR3 region is CASSENSPMNTEAFF. CDR3 in DNA: TGTGCCAGCAGTGAAAACTCTCCCATGAACACTGAAGCTTTCTTT. The chain uses TRBV2 and TRBJ1-1; no firm D call. There are 15 residues in the CDR3. The V gene lost 2 bases and the J gene lost 0 bases, with 10 bases spanning the gap. CDR1 SNHLY and CDR2 FYNNEI come from the germline V gene.

The chain joins TRBV18 to TRBJ1-2; D gene uncertain. The CDR3 consists of 14 residues. Germline V gene sequence: CDR1 KGHSH, CDR2 LQKENI. V lost 0 bases, J lost 4 bases, and 9 bases lay in between. CDR3 DNA sequence: TGTGCCAGCTCACCACCGAGGGCCGGCTATGGCTACACCTTC. Residues: CASSPPRAGYGYTF.

This clone was recorded only once. The rearrangement joins TRBV2 to TRBJ1-2, with D unresolved. Germline lookup yields CDR1 SNHLY and CDR2 FYNNEI. The CDR3 length is 12 residues. Trimming removed 6 bases from V and 5 bases from J, with 10 bases in between. The CDR3: CASREDFYGYTF. The DNA of the CDR3 is TGTGCCAGCAGGGAGGACTTTTATGGCTACACCTTC.

The J gene is TRBJ2-7, the V gene TRBV5-1; no definite D call. V was pared by 4 bases and J by 6 bases, with 8 bases between. The CDR3 spans 11 residues. Germline loops: CDR1 SGHRS, CDR2 YFSETQ. In DNA, the CDR3 is TGCGCCAGCAGCCTCCTCGGCGAGCAGTACTTC. It yields the protein CASSLLGEQYF.

The rearrangement links TRBV12-3 or TRBV12-4 to TRBJ1-1, with D possibly being TRBD1 (5 bases). This CDR3 contains 12 residues. The V and J ends lost 10 bases and 5 bases respectively, with 14 bases between them. As DNA, the CDR3 is TGTGCCACCCGAGGAGGGGTTACTGAAGCTTTCTTT. As protein: CATRGGVTEAFF.

V usage is TRBV18 and J usage is TRBJ2-7; 11 nucleotides match TRBD1. The CDR3 covers 15 residues. CDR1 is KGHSH and CDR2 is LQKENI in the germline V gene. The J segment lost 2 bases and the V segment lost 3 bases, leaving 3 bases of the junction unmatched. The DNA of the CDR3 is TGTGCCAGCTCACCGGGACAGGGGGAGCCCTACGAGCAGTACTTC. Its translation: CASSPGQGEPYEQYF. Variable domain in full (rest from reference TRBV18 and TRBJ2-7): NAGVMQNPRHLVRRRGQEARLRCSPMKGHSHVYWYRQLPEEGLKFMVYLQKENIIDESGMPKERFSAEFPKEGPSILRIQQVVRGDSAAYFCASSPGQGEPYEQYFGPGTRLTVT.

A single count supports this clone. The gene calls are TRBV7-9 and TRBJ1-1, with D tentatively TRBD1 (6 bases). V was trimmed by 5 bases and J by 1 base, leaving 14 bases between them. Per germline, CDR1 SEHNR and CDR2 FQNEAQ (reference sequence). The CDR3 extends over 15 amino acids. The CDR3 DNA follows: TGTGCCAGCAGCCGCTCGACAGGAGAGAACACTGAAGCTTTCTTT. Encoded protein: CASSRSTGENTEAFF.

This chain connects TRBV28 to TRBJ2-6, with TRBD2 as a possible D gene (6 bases). V was pared by 4 bases and J by 4 bases, with 11 bases between. The CDR3 length is 15 residues. The germline V gene has CDR1 MDHEN and CDR2 SYDVKM. In nucleotides, the CDR3 is TGTGCCAGCAGTTCCCCGGAGGGAGGGGCCAACGTCCTGACTTTC. Protein: CASSSPEGGANVLTF.

V and J are TRBV9 and TRBJ1-3; tentatively, D is TRBD1 (5 bases). CDR3 length: 16 residues. V lost 0 bases, J lost 0 bases, and 10 bases lay in between. The germline CDR1 and CDR2 sequences are SGDLS and YYNGEE. CDR3 coding DNA: TGTGCCAGCAGCGTAGGTGGGGGGAGCTCTGGAAACACCATATATTTT. Translating gives CASSVGGGSSGNTIYF.

The chain is built from TRBV18 and TRBJ1-2; a weak D match, TRBD1 (5 bases). CDR3 size: 16 residues. Trimming left V 6 bases short and J 0 bases short, with 17 bases between. Germline values: CDR1 KGHSH, CDR2 LQKENI. CDR3 protein: CASSISGATANYGYTF. The CDR3 nucleotides read TGTGCCAGCTCCATAAGTGGGGCCACAGCTAACTATGGCTACACCTTC.

The genes are TRBV7-6 and TRBJ2-3, with 12 nucleotides matching TRBD2. Unmatched junction bases numbered 8, after V lost 1 base and J lost 6 bases. The CDR3 spans 17 residues. Germline V gene data show CDR1 as SGHVS and CDR2 as FNYEAQ. The CDR3 DNA follows: TGTGCCAGCAGCTTAGTGGCGACTAGCGGGGGCGGGGATACGCAGTATTTT. Protein product: CASSLVATSGGGDTQYF.

V gene TRBV2 combines with J gene TRBJ1-1; TRBD1 matches at 8 bases. The CDR3 loop spans 16 amino acids. Per the germline V gene, CDR1 is SNHLY and CDR2 is FYNNEI. J was trimmed by 0 bases and V by 3 bases; bases with no gene match: 6. The CDR3 region has the DNA TGTGCCAGCAGTGAGAGCAGGGGGCTCATGAACACTGAAGCTTTCTTT. This gives the protein CASSESRGLMNTEAFF.